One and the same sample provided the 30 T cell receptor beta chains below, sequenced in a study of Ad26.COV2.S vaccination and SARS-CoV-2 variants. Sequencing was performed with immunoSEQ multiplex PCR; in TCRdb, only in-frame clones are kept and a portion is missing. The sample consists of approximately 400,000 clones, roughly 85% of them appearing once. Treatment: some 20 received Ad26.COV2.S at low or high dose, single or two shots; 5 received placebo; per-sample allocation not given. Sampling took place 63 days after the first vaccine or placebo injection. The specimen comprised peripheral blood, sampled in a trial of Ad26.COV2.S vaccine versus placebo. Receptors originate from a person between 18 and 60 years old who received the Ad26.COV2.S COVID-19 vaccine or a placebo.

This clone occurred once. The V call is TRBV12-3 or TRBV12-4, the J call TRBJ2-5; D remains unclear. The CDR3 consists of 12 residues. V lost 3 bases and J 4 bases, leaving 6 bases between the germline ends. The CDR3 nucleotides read TGTGCCAGCAGTTTTGCGCCAGAGACCCAGTACTTC. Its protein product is CASSFAPETQYF.

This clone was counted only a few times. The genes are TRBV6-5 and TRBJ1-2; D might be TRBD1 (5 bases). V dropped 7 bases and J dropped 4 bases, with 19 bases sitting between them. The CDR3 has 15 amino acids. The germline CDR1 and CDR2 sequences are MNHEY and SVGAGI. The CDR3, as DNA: TGTGCCAGCACGGAGATGGGGGGTCTTCCCTATGGCTACACCTTC. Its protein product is CASTEMGGLPYGYTF.

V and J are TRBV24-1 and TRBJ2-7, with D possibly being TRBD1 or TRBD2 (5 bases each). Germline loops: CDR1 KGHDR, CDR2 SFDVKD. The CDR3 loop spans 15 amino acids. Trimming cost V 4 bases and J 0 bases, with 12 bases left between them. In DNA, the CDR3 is TGTGCCACCAGTGACCCCGGGACGGGCTCCTACGAGCAGTACTTC. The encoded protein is CATSDPGTGSYEQYF.

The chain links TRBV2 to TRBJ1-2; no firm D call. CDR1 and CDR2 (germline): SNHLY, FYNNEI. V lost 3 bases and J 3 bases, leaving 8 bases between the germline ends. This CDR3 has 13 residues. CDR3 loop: CASSDRADYGYTF. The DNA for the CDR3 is TGTGCCAGCAGTGATAGGGCGGACTATGGCTACACCTTC.

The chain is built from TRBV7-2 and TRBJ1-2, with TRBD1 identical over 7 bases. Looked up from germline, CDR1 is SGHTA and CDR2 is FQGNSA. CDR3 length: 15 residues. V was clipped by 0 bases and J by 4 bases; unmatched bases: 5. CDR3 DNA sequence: TGTGCCAGCAGCTTAGCTCAGGGGGGGATCTATGGCTACACCTTC. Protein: CASSLAQGGIYGYTF.

CDR3 DNA sequence: TGTGCCAGCAGCTGGGACAGGGGCCACGAGCAGTACTTC. This codes for CASSWDRGHEQYF. The rearrangement links TRBV5-6 to TRBJ2-7; 10 bases fit TRBD1. The length of the CDR3 is 13 residues. CDR1 is SGHDT and CDR2 is YYEEEE in the germline V gene. Losses at the gene ends were 3 bases for V and 5 bases for J; bases not matched to a gene: 2.

The DNA of the CDR3 is TGCGCCAGCCGGGACACTACAACCTCTGGAAACACCATATATTTT. As protein: CASRDTTTSGNTIYF. The chain combines TRBV10-2 with TRBJ1-3, with a weak D call TRBD1 (6 bases). Deletions cut 8 bases from V and 0 bases from J, with 14 bases between. This CDR3 region has 15 residues. Per germline, CDR1 WSHSY and CDR2 SAAADI.

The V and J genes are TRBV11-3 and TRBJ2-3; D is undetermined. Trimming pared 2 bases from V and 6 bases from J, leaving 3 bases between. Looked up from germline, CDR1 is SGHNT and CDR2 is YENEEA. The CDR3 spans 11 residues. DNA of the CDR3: TGTGCCAGCAGCTTATTGGATACGCAGTATTTT. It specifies CASSLLDTQYF.

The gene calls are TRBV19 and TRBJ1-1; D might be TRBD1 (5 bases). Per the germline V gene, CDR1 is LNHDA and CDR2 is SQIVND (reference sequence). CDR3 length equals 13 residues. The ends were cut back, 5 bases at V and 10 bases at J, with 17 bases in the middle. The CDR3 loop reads CASSDMGGAGAFF. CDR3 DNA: TGTGCCAGTAGTGATATGGGAGGGGCTGGAGCTTTCTTT. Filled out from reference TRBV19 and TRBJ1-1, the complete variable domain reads DGGITQSPKYLFRKEGQNVTLSCEQNLNHDAMYWYRQDPGQGLRLIYYSQIVNDFQKGDIAEGYSVSREKKESFPLTVTSAQKNPTAFYLCASSDMGGAGAFFGQGTRLTVV.

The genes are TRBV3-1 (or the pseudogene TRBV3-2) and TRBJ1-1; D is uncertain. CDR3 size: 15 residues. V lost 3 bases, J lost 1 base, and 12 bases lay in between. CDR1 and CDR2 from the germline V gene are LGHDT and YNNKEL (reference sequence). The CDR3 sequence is CASSQAQRRNTEAFF. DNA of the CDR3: TGTGCCAGCAGCCAGGCACAGCGGCGGAACACTGAAGCTTTCTTT.

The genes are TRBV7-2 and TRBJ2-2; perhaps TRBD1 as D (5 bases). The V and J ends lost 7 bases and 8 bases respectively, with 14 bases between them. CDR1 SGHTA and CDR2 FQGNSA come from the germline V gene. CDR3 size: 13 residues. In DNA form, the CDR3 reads TGTGCCAGCAACAAACCAGGGTTTGGGGAGCTGTTTTTT. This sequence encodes CASNKPGFGELFF.

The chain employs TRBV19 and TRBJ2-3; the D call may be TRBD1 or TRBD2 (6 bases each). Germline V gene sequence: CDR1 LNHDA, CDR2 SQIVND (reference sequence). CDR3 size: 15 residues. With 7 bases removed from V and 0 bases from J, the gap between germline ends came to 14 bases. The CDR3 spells CASTDGGSSTDTQYF. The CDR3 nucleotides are TGTGCCAGTACCGACGGGGGCTCTAGCACAGATACGCAGTATTTT.

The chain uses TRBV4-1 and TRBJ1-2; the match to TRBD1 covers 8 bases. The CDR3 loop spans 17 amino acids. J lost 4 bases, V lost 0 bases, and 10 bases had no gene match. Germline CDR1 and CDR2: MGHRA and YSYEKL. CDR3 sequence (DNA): TGCGCCAGCAGCCAAGAGCGGGACAGGCCATCCCTCTATGGCTACACCTTC. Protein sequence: CASSQERDRPSLYGYTF.

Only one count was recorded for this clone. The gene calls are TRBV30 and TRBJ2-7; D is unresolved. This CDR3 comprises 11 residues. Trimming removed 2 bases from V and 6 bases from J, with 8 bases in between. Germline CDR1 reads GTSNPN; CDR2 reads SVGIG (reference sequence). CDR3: CAWSQLTEQYF. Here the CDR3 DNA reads TGTGCCTGGAGTCAGCTCACCGAGCAGTACTTC.

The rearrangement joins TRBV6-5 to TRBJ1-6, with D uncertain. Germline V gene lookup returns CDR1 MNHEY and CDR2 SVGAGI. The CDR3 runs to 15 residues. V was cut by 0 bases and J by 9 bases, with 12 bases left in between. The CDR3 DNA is TGTGCCAGCAGTTACTCCGGAGGCTCCAGTTCACCCCTCCACTTT. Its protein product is CASSYSGGSSSPLHF.

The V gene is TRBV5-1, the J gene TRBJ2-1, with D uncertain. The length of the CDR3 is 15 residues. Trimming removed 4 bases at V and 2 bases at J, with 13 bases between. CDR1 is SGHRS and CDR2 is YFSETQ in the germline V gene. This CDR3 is CASSPSSGPYNEQFF. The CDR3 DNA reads TGCGCCAGCAGCCCCTCCTCCGGGCCCTACAATGAGCAGTTCTTC.

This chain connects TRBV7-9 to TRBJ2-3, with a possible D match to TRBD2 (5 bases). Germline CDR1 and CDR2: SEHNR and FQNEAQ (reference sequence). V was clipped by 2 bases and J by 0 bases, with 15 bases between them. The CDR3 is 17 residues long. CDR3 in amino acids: CASSLRAGVRSTDTQYF. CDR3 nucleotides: TGTGCCAGCAGCTTACGAGCCGGGGTGCGTAGCACAGATACGCAGTATTTT. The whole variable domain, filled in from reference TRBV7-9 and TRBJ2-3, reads DTGVSQNPRHKITKRGQNVTFRCDPISEHNRLYWYRQTLGQGPEFLTYFQNEAQLEKSRLLSDRFSAERPKGSFSTLEIQRTEQGDSAMYLCASSLRAGVRSTDTQYFGPGTRLTVL.

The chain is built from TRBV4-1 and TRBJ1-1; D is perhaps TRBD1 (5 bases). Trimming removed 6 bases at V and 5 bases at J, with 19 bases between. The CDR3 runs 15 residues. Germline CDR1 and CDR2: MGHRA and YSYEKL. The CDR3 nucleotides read TGCGCCAGCAGAAAGGGCGGGGCTCTCGGGACTGAAGCTTTCTTT. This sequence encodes CASRKGGALGTEAFF.

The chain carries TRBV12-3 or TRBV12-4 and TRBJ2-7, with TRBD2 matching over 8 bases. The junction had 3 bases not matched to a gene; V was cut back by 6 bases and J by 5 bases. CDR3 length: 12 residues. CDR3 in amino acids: CASRGLEDEQYF. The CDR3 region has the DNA TGTGCCAGCAGGGGACTAGAGGACGAGCAGTACTTC.

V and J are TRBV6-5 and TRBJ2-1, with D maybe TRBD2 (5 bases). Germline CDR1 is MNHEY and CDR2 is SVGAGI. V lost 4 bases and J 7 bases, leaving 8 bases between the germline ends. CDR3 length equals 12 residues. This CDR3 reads CASSLPGNEQFF. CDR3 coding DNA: TGTGCCAGCAGTTTGCCGGGGAATGAGCAGTTCTTC.

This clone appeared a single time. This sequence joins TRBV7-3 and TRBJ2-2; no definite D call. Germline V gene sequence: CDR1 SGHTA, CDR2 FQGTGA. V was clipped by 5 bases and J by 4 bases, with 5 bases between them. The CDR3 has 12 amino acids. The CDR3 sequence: CASSPSTGELFF. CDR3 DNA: TGTGCCAGCAGCCCCTCCACCGGGGAGCTGTTTTTT.

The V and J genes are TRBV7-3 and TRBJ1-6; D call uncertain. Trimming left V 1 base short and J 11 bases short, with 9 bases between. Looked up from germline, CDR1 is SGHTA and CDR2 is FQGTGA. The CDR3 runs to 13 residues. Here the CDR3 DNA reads TGTGCCAGCAGCTTAATGGTCTCAACACCCCTCCACTTT. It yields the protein CASSLMVSTPLHF.

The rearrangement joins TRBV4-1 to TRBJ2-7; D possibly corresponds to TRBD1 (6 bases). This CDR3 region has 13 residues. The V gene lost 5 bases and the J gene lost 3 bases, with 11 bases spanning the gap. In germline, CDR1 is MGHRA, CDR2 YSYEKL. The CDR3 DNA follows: TGCGCCAGCAGCGTGGGACACGGCTACGAGCAGTACTTC. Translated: CASSVGHGYEQYF.

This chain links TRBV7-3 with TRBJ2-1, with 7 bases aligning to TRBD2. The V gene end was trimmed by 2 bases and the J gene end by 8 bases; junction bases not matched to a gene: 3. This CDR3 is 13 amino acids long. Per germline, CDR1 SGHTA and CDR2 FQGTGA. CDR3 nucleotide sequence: TGTGCCAGCAGCTTACGGGGGGTCCATGAGCAGTTCTTC. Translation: CASSLRGVHEQFF.

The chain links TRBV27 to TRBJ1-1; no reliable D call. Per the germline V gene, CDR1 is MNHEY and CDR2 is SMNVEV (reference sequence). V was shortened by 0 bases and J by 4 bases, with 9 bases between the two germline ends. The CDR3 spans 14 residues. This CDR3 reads CASSLSQRGTEAFF. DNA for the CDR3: TGTGCCAGCAGTTTATCCCAGAGAGGCACTGAAGCTTTCTTT.

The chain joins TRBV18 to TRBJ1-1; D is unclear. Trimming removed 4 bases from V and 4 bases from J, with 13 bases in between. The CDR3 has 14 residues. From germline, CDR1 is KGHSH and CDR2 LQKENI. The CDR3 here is CASSQLERGTEAFF. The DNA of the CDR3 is TGTGCCAGCTCACAACTCGAGAGAGGCACTGAAGCTTTCTTT.

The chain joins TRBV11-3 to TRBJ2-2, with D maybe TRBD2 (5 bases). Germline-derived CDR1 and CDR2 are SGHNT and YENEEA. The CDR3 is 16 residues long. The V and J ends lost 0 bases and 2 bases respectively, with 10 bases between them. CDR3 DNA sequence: TGTGCCAGCAGCTTAGATGTCAGCGGCAACACCGGGGAGCTGTTTTTT. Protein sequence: CASSLDVSGNTGELFF. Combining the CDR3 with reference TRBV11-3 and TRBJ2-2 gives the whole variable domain EAGVVQSPRYKIIEKKQPVAFWCNPISGHNTLYWYLQNLGQGPELLIRYENEEAVDDSQLPKDRFSAERLKGVDSTLKIQPAELGDSAVYLCASSLDVSGNTGELFFGEGSRLTVL.

The CDR3 spells CASSFSLTSGTPEQYF. Here the CDR3 DNA reads TGTGCCAGCTCCTTTTCTCTGACTAGCGGGACTCCCGAGCAGTACTTC. The J gene is TRBJ2-7, the V gene TRBV18, with TRBD2 matching 11 bases. Per the germline V gene, CDR1 is KGHSH and CDR2 is LQKENI. The junction had 13 bases not matched to a gene; V was cut back by 6 bases and J by 6 bases. The CDR3 has 16 residues. The whole variable domain, remainder taken from reference TRBV18 and TRBJ2-7, is NAGVMQNPRHLVRRRGQEARLRCSPMKGHSHVYWYRQLPEEGLKFMVYLQKENIIDESGMPKERFSAEFPKEGPSILRIQQVVRGDSAAYFCASSFSLTSGTPEQYFGPGTRLTVT.

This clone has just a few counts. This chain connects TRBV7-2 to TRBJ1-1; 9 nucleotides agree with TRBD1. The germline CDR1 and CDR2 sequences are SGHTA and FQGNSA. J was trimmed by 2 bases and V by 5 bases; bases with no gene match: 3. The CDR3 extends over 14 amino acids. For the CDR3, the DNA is TGTGCCAGCAGCAGGGACAGGGCAAACACTGAAGCTTTCTTT. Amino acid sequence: CASSRDRANTEAFF.

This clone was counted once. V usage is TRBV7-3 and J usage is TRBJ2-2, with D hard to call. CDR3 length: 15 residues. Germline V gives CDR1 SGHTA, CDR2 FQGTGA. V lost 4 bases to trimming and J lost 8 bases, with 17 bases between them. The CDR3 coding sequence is TGTGCCAGCAGCTCTTCGGGTCCAACTGGAGGGGAGCTGTTTTTT. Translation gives CASSSSGPTGGELFF.